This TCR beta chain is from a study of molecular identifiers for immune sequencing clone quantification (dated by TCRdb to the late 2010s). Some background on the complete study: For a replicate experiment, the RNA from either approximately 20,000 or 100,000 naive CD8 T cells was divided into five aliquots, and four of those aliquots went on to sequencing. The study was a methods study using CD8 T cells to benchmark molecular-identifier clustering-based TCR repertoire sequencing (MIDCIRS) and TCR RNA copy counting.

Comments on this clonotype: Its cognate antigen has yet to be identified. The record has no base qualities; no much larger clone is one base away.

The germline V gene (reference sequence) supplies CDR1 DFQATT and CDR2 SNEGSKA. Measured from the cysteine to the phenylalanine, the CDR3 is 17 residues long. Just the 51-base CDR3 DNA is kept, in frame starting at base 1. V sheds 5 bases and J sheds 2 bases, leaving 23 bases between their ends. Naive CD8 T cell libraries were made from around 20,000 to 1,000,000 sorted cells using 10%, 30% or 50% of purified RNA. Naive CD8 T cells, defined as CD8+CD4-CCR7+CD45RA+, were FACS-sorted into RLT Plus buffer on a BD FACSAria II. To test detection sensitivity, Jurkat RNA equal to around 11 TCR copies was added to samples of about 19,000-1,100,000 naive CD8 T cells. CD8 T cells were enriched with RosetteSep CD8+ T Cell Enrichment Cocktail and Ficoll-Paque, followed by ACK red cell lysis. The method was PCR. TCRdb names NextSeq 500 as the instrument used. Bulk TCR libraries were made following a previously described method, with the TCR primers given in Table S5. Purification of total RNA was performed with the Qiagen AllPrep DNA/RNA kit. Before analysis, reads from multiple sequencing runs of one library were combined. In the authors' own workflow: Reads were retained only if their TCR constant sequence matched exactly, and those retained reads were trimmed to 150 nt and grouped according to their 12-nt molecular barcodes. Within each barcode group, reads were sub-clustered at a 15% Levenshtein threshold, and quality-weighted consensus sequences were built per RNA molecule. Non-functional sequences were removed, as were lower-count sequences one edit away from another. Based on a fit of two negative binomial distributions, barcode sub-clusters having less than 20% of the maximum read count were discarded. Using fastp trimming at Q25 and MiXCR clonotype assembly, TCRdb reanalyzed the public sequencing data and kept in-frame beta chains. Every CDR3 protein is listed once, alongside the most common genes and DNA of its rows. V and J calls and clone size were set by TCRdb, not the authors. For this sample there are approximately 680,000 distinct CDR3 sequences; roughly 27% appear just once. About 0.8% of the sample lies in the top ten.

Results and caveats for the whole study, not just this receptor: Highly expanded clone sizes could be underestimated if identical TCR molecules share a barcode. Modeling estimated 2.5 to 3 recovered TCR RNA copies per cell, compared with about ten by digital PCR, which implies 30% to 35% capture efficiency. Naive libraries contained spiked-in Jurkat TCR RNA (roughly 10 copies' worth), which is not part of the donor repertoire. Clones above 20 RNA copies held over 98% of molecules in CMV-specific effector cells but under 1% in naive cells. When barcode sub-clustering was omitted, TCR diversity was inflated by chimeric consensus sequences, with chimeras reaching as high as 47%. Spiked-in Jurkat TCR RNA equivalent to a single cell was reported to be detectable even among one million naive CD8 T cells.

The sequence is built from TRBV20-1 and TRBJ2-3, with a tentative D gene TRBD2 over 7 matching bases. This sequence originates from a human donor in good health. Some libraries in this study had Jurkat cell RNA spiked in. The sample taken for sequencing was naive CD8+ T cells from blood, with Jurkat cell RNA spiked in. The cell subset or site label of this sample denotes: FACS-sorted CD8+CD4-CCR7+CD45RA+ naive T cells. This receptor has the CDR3 CSAEDEGRGRVTDTQYF. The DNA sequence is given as TGCAGTGCTGAGGATGAGGGGAGGGGGAGGGTCACAGATACGCAGTATTTT.